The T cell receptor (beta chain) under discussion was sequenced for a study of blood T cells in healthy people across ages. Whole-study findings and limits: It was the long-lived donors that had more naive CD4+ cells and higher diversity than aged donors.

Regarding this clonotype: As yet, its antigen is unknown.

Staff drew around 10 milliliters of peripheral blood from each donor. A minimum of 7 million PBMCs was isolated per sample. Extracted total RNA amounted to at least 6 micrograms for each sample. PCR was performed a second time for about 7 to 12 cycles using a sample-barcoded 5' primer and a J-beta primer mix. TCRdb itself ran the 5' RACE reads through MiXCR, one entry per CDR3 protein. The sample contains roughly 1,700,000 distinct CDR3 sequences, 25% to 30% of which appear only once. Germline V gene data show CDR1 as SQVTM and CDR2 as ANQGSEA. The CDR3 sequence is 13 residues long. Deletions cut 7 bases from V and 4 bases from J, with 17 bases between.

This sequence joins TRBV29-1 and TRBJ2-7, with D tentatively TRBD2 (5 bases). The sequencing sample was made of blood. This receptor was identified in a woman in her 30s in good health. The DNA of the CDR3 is TGCAGCGATACAACTGGTCCGGGGTACGAGCAGTACTTC. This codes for CSDTTGPGYEQYF.